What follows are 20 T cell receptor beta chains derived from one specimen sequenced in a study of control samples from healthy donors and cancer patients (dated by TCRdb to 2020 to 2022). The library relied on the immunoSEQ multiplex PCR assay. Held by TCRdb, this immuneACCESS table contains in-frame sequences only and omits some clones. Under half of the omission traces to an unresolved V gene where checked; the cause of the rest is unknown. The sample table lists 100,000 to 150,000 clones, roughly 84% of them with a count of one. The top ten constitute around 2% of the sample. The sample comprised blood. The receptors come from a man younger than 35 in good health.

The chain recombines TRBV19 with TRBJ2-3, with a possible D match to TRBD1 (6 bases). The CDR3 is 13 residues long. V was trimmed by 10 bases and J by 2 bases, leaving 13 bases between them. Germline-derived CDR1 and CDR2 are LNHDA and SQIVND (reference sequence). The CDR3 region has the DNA TGTGCCAAACAGGGTTTCCCCACAGATACGCAGTATTTT. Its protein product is CAKQGFPTDTQYF.

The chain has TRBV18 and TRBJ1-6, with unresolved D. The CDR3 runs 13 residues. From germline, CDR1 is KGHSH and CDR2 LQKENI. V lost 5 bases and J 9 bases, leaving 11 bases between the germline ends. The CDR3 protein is CASSSRRGSPLHF. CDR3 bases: TGTGCCAGCTCATCCCGTCGGGGTTCACCCCTCCACTTT.

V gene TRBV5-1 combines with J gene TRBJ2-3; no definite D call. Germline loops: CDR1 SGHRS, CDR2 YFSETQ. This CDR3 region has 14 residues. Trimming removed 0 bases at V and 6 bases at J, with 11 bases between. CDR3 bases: TGCGCCAGCAGCTTGGCCGAAATTGGGGATACGCAGTATTTT. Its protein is CASSLAEIGDTQYF.

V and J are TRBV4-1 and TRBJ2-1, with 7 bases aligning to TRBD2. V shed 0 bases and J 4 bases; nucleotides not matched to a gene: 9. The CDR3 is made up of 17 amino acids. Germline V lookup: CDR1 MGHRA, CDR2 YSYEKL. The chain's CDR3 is CASSQDRVASGYNEQFF. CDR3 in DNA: TGCGCCAGCAGCCAAGATAGGGTGGCTAGCGGTTACAATGAGCAGTTCTTC.

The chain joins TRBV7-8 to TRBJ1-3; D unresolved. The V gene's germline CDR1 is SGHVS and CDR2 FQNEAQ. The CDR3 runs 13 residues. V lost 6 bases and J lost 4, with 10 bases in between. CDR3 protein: CASSLGLGNTIYF. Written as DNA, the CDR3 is TGTGCCAGCAGTTTGGGGTTAGGAAACACCATATATTTT.

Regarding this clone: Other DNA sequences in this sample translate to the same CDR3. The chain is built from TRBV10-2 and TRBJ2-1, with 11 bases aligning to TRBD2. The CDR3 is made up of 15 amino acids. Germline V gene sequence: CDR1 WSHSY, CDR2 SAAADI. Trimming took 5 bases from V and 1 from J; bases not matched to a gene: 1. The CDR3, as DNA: TGCGCCAGCAGTAGGACTAGCGGGTCCTACAATGAGCAGTTCTTC. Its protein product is CASSRTSGSYNEQFF.

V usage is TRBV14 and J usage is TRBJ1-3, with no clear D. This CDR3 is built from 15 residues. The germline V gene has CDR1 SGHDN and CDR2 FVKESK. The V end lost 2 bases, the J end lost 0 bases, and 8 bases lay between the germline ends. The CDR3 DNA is TGTGCCAGCAGCCAAATAGGGCTCTCTGGAAACACCATATATTTT. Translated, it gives CASSQIGLSGNTIYF.

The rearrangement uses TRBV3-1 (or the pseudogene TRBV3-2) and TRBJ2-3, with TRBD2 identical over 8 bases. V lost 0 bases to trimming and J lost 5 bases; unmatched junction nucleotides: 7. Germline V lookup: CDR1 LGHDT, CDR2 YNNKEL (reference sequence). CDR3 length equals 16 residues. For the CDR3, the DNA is TGTGCCAGCAGCCAAGAACGAGCGGGAGCGGGAGATACGCAGTATTTT. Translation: CASSQERAGAGDTQYF.

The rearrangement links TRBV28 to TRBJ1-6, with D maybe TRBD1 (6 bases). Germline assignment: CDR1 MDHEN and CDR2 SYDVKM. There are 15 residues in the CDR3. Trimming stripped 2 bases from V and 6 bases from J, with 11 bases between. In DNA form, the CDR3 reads TGTGCCAGCAGTTTAAGGGGGACTTTTAATTCACCCCTCCACTTT. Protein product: CASSLRGTFNSPLHF.

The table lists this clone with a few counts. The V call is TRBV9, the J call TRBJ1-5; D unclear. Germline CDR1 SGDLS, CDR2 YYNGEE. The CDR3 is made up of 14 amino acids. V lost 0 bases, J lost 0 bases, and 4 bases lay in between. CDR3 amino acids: CASSVGISNQPQHF. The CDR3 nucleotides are TGTGCCAGCAGCGTAGGCATTAGCAATCAGCCCCAGCATTTT.

CDR3 bases: TGTGCCAGCAGTTTTCAGGTCTATAATTCACCCCTCCACTTT. This sequence encodes CASSFQVYNSPLHF. The rearrangement uses TRBV27 and TRBJ1-6, with D hard to call. CDR3 length equals 14 residues. The V end lost 3 bases, the J end lost 3 bases, and 6 bases lay between the germline ends. Germline V CDR1 and CDR2: MNHEY, SMNVEV (reference sequence).

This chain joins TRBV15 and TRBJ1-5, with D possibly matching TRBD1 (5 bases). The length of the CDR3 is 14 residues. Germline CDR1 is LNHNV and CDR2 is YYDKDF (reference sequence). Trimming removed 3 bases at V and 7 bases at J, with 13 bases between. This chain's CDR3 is CATSSDQGMQPQHF. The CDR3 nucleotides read TGTGCCACCAGCAGCGATCAGGGAATGCAGCCCCAGCATTTT.

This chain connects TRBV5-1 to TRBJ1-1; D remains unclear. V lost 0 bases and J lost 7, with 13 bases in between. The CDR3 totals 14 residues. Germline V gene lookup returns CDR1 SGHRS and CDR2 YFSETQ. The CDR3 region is CASSLAPPTGEAFF. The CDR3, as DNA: TGCGCCAGCAGCTTGGCCCCTCCGACTGGTGAAGCTTTCTTT. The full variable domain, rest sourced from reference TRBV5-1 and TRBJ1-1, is KAGVTQTPRYLIKTRGQQVTLSCSPISGHRSVSWYQQTPGQGLQFLFEYFSETQRNKGNFPGRFSGRQFSNSRSEMNVSTLELGDSALYLCASSLAPPTGEAFFGQGTRLTVV.

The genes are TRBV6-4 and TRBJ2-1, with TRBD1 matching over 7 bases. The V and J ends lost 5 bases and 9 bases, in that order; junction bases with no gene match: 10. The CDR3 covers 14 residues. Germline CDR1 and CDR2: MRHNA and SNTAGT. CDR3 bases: TGTGCCAGCAGTCCACAGGGGACCCCCTTTGAGCAGTTCTTC. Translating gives CASSPQGTPFEQFF.

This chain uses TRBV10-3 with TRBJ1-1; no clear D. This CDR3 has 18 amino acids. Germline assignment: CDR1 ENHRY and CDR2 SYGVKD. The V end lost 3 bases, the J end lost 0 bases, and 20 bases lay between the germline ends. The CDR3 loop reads CAISDYGEPARVNTEAFF. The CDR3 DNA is TGTGCCATCAGTGATTATGGGGAGCCTGCTAGGGTGAACACTGAAGCTTTCTTT.

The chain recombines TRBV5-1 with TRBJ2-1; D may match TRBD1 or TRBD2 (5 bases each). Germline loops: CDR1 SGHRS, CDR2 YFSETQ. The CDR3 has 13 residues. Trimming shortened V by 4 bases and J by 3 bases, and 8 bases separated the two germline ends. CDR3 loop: CASSRDGYNEQFF. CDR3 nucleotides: TGCGCCAGCAGCCGGGACGGCTACAATGAGCAGTTCTTC.

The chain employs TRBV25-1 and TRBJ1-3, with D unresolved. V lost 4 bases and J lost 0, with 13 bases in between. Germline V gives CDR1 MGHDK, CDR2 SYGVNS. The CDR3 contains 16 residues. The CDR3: CASSASRTVSGNTIYF. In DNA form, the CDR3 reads TGTGCCAGCAGTGCATCACGGACCGTCTCTGGAAACACCATATATTTT.

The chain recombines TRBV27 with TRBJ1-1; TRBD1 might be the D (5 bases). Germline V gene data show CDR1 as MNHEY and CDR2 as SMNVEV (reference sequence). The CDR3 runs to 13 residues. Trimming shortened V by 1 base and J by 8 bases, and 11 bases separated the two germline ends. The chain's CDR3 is CASSLFAGSEAFF. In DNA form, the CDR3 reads TGTGCCAGCAGTTTATTTGCAGGGTCCGAAGCTTTCTTT.

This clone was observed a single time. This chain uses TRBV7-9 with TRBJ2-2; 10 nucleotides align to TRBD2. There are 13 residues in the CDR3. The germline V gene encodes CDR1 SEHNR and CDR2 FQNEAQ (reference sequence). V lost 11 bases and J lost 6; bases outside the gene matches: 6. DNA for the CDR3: TGTGCCGCGGGGCTAGCGGGAGCCGGGGAGCTGTTTTTT. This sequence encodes CAAGLAGAGELFF.

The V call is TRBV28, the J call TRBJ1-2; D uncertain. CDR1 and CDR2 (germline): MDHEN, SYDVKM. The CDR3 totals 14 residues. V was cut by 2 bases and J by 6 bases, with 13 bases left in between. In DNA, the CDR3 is TGTGCCAGCAGTTTACAGGCCCCACGGCATGGCTACACCTTC. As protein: CASSLQAPRHGYTF.